Listed below are T cell receptor beta chains from one sample, sequenced in a study of CD8 T cells in Susac syndrome. MiXCR, run by TCRdb on the immunoSEQ multiplex PCR reads, gives a single entry per CDR3 protein. The profile shows around 200,000 distinct CDR3 sequences, roughly 94% of them singletons. Source material: CD4+ T cells from PBMCs. These receptors came from a human donor with Susac syndrome. Both conserved end residues are part of each CDR3.

j_call v_call cdr3_aa
TRBJ1-4 TRBV12-3/TRBV12-4 CASKKDRAGEKLFF
TRBJ1-4 TRBV29-1 CSVLTTNEKLFF
TRBJ2-5 TRBV21-1 CASSKGRIPEETQYF
TRBJ2-1 TRBV7-2 CASSDRTSPFNEQFF
TRBJ2-3 TRBV20-1 CSAAGGQDTQYF
TRBJ2-1 TRBV6-6 CASSLPLFRTNNEQFF
TRBJ1-2 TRBV4-1 CASSQGQGHGYTF
TRBJ1-2 TRBV15 CATSRPGQGYDYGYTF
TRBJ2-2 TRBV29-1 CSVVGQANTGELFF
TRBJ2-1 TRBV5-1 CASSIRDTYNEQFF
TRBJ2-2 TRBV20-1 CSAGLAGRAGELFF
TRBJ1-2 TRBV21-1 CASSKDLDLIYGYTF
TRBJ2-5 TRBV15 CATRNRGVNQETQYF
TRBJ2-1 TRBV6-2/TRBV6-3 CASSSRRGEQFF
TRBJ1-4 TRBV7-2 CASSLSATGGIEKLFF
TRBJ2-2 TRBV5-1 CASRLAGGMENTGELFF
TRBJ2-5 TRBV5-1 CASSSQAGPETQYF
TRBJ1-4 TRBV20-1 CSARDSRGINEKLFF
TRBJ2-5 TRBV7-9 CASSLEGLAGFQETQYF
TRBJ2-7 TRBV11-2 CASSLGSGRNEQYF
TRBJ2-7 TRBV30 CAFTGQPFTYEQYF
TRBJ2-1 TRBV9 CASSAELPHTRGGNEQFF
TRBJ2-7 TRBV5-1 CASSLATGLDEQYF
TRBJ2-1 TRBV9 CASSVGWGDQFF
TRBJ2-1 TRBV5-6 CASAVRTYNEQFF
TRBJ1-6 TRBV14 CASSQEQSPLHF
TRBJ2-1 TRBV10-2 CASTGTGEINEQFF
TRBJ2-7 TRBV19 CASSIAWDKPYEQYF
TRBJ1-5 TRBV20-1 CSARENYNQPQHF